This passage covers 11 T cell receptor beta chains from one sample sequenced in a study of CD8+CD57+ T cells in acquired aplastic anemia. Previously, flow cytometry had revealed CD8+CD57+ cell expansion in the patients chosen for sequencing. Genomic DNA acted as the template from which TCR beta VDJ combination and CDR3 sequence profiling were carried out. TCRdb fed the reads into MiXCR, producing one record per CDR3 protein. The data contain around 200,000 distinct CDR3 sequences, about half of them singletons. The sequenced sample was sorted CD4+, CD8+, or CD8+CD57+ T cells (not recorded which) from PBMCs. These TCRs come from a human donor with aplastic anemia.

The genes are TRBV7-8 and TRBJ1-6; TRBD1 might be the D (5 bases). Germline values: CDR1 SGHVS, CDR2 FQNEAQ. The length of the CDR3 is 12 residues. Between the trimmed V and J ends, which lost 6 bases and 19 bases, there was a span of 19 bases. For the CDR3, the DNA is TGTGCCAGCAGTTTACAGGAGGGTCTAGAACACTTT. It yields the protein CASSLQEGLEHF.

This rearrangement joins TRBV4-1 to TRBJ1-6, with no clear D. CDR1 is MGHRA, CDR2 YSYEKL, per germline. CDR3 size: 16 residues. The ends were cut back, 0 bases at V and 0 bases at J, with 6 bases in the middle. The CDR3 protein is CASSQDKSSYNSPLHF. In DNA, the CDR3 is TGCGCCAGCAGCCAAGATAAGAGCTCCTATAATTCACCCCTCCACTTT.

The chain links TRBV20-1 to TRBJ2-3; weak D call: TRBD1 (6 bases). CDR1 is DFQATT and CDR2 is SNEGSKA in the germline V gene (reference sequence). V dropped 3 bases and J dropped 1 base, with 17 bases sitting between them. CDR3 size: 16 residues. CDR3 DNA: TGCAGTGCTAGCGTCATGCCAGGGGAAGGCACAGATACGCAGTATTTT. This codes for CSASVMPGEGTDTQYF.

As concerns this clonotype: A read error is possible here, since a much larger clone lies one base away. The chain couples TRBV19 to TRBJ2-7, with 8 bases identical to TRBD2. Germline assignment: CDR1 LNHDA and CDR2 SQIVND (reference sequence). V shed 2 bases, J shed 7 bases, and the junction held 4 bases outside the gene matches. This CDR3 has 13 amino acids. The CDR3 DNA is TGTGCCAGTAGTATACGGGGGGGGGCAGAGCAGTACTTC. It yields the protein CASSIRGGAEQYF. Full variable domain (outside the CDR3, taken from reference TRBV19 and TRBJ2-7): DGGITQSPKYLFRKEGQNVTLSCEQNLNHDAMYWYRQDPGQGLRLIYYSQIVNDFQKGDIAEGYSVSREKKESFPLTVTSAQKNPTAFYLCASSIRGGAEQYFGPGTRLTVT.

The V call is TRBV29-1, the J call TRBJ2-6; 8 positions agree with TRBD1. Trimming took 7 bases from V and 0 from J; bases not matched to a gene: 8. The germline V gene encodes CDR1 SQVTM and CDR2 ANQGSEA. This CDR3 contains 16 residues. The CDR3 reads CSAQGAPSSGANVLTF. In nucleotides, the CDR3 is TGCAGCGCGCAGGGGGCTCCCTCCTCTGGGGCCAACGTCCTGACTTTC.

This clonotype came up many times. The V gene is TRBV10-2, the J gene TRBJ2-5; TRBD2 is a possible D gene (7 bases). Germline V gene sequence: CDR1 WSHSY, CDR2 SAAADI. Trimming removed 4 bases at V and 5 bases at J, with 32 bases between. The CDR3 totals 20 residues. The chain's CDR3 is CASSALRLRVGGGQGETQYF. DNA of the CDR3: TGCGCCAGCAGTGCGTTAAGGTTGCGGGTAGGCGGGGGCCAGGGGGAGACCCAGTACTTC.

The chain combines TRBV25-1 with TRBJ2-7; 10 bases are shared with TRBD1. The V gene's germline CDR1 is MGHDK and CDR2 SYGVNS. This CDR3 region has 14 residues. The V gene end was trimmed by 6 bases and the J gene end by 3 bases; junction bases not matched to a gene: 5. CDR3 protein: CASSTGTGVYEQYF. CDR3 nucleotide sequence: TGTGCCAGCAGCACCGGGACAGGGGTCTACGAGCAGTACTTC.

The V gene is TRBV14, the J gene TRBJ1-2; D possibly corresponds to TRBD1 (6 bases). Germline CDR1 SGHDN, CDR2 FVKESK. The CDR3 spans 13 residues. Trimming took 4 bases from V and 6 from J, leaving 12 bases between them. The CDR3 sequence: CASSLTTGNGYTF. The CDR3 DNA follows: TGTGCCAGCAGCCTTACCACAGGGAATGGCTACACCTTC.

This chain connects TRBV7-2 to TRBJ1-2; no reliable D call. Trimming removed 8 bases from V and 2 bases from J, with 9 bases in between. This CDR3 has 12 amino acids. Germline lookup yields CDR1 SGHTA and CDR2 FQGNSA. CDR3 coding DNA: TGTGCCAGCCAAGAGACAAACTATGGCTACACCTTC. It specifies CASQETNYGYTF.

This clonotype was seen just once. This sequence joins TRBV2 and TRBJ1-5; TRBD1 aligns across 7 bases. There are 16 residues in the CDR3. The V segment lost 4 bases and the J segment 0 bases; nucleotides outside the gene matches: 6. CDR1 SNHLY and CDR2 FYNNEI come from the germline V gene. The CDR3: CASSAGGGGSNQPQHF. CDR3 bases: TGTGCCAGCAGTGCAGGGGGGGGAGGTAGCAATCAGCCCCAGCATTTT.

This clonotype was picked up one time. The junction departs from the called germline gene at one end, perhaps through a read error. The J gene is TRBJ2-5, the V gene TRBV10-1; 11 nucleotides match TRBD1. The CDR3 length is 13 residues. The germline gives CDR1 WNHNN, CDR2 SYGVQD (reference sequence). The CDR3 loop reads CAISEGQGEAQYF. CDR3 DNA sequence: TGTGCCATCAGTGAGGGACAGGGGGAGGCCCAGTACTTC.